This T cell receptor beta chain was obtained from a study of response to subunit inactivated influenza vaccine. TCRdb recomputed calls from the RT-PCR reads with MiXCR, one row per CDR3 protein. Of roughly 500,000 distinct CDR3 sequences listed, under 30% were seen once; the top ten hold 2.5% to 3.5%. Trimming at V came to 4 bases and at J to 2 bases, leaving 4 bases not matched to a gene. This CDR3 spans 14 amino acids. The germline CDR1 and CDR2 sequences are SGDLS and YYNGEE. These data were also filed under a second study, of T cells expressing NK-cell markers. From that paper: With UMIs, 5'RACE template switching was used to make TCR beta cDNA. Among the eight sequenced donors, seven tested HCMV-seropositive and one tested seronegative. For several experiments, T cell sorting was restricted to the alpha-beta TCR population by means of an anti-gamma-delta TCR antibody. In about 6 donors, dominant CD3+CD56+NKG2C+ clonotypes ranked among the top 10 CD8+ clonotypes.

This sequence joins TRBV9 and TRBJ2-7; TRBD1 matches 9 bases. This sequence originates from a man aged 45-60 years who received an inactivated influenza vaccine. The source was CD4+ T cells sorted from PBMCs, collected 12 days after vaccination. CDR3 DNA: TGTGCCAGCAGCCCACGGACAGGGGCCTACGAGCAGTACTTC. This codes for CASSPRTGAYEQYF.